This TCR beta chain stems from a study of blood T cell repertoires in COVID-19. Background on the study: The origin of the acute and convalescent COVID-19 samples was the United States, Italy and Spain. PBMCs, B-cell-depleted T cells, or T cells provided the cDNA or gDNA that made up the material.

Authors' processing steps: Nucleated cell number was recorded as an estimate derived from reference gene primer amplification. TCRdb keeps only in-frame clones here, not all; method: immunoSEQ multiplex PCR. V, J and clone size reflect that table, while D and trimming were determined from the DNA. The sample shows 85,000 to 110,000 clones, 87% of them seen only once. The receptor's source is a man aged 50-60 years in a cohort sampled during active COVID-19. The sample consisted of peripheral blood.

CDR3 sequence (DNA): TGCGCCAGCAGCGAAAGGGACGCGAGAACAGGGGTTATGGATAGCAATCAGCCCCAGCATTTT. Translating gives CASSERDARTGVMDSNQPQHF. The chain carries TRBV5-1 and TRBJ1-5, with TRBD1 matching over 7 bases. The germline CDR1 and CDR2 sequences are SGHRS and YFSETQ. J was trimmed by 0 bases and V by 4 bases; bases with no gene match: 22. The CDR3 loop spans 21 amino acids.